The entry that follows covers one T cell receptor beta chain sequence. Sequencing was performed with immunoSEQ multiplex PCR; in TCRdb, only in-frame clones are kept and a portion is missing. The profile shows tens of thousands of clones, roughly 84% of them singletons. Trimming removed 5 bases at V and 6 bases at J, with 11 bases between. This CDR3 has 13 residues. Germline values: CDR1 SNHLY, CDR2 FYNNEI. The sample comes from a study of Tregs in tolerant kidney transplant recipients. Input material: CD4+ T cells from blood. This rearrangement joins TRBV2 to TRBJ1-5; the D gene is possibly TRBD1 (6 bases). The sequence was obtained from a human donor in good health. CDR3 region: CASSLQGVQPQHF. The CDR3 region has the DNA TGTGCCAGCAGTCTACAGGGCGTTCAGCCCCAGCATTTT. Combining the CDR3 with reference TRBV2 and TRBJ1-5 gives the whole variable domain EPEVTQTPSHQVTQMGQEVILRCVPISNHLYFYWYRQILGQKVEFLVSFYNNEISEKSEIFDDQFSVERPDGSNFTLKIRSTKLEDSAMYFCASSLQGVQPQHFGDGTRLSIL.